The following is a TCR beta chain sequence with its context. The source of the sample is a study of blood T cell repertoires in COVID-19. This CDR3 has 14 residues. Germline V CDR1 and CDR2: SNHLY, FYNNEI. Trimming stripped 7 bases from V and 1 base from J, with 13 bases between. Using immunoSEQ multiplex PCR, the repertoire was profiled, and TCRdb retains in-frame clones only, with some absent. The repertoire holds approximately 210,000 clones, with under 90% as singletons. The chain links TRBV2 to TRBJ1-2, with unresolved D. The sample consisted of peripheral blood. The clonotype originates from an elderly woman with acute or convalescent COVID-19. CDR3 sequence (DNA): TGTGCCAGCAAGGAGCACGGTGATAACTATGGCTACACCTTC. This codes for CASKEHGDNYGYTF.